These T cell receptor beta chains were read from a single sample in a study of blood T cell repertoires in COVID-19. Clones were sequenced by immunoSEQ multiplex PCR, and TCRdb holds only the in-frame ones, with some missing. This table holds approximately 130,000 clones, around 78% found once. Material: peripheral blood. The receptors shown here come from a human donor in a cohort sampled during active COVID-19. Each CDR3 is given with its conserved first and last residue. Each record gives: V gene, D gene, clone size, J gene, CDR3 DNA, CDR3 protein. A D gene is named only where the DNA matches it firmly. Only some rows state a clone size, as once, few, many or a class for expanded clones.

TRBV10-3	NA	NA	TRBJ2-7	TGTGCCATCAGTGTGACAGCTTACGAGCAGTACTTC	CAISVTAYEQYF
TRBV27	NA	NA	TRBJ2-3	TGTGCCAGCAGTTTATCCATGACAGATACGCAGTATTTT	CASSLSMTDTQYF
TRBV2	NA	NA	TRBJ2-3	TGTGCCAGCAGTGACCCCCCGGATACGCAGTATTTT	CASSDPPDTQYF
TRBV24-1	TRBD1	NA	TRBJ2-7	TGTGCCACCAGTGACCCTACAGGGGGCCACGAGCAGTACTTC	CATSDPTGGHEQYF
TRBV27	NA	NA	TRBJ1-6	TGTGCCAGCAGTTTACGGCTAAGGGAGGTGGTTAAATATAATTCACCCCTCCACTTT	CASSLRLREVVKYNSPLHF
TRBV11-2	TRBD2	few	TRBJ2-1	TGTGCCAGCAGCTTCGGACTAGCGGGGGCGAAAGAGCAGTTCTTC	CASSFGLAGAKEQFF
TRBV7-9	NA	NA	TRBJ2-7	TGTGCCAGCAGCCCCCGGGGACACCCAAGGGTATACGAGCAGTACTTC	CASSPRGHPRVYEQYF
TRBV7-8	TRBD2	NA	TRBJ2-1	TGTGCCAGCAGCCTTAGGCTTAGCGGGGGAAATGAGCAGTTCTTC	CASSLRLSGGNEQFF
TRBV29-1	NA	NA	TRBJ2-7	TGCAGCGTTCACGCCAGGGAATCCTACGAGCAGTACTTC	CSVHARESYEQYF
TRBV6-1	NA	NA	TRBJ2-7	TGTGCCAGCAGTGAGGGATTCGGGAGCTCCTACGAGCAGTACTTC	CASSEGFGSSYEQYF
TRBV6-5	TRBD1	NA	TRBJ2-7	TGTGCCAGCAGAAAGACAGGGATCCACGAGCAGTACTTC	CASRKTGIHEQYF
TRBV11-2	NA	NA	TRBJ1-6	TGTGCCAGCAGCCCGGGACTTTATAATTCACCCCTCCACTTT	CASSPGLYNSPLHF